Listed below are T cell receptor beta chains from one sample, sequenced in a study of cytomegalovirus exposure and HLA in healthy donors. The assay was immunoSEQ multiplex PCR, and TCRdb's table has in-frame clones only and misses some. The profile covers 200,000 to 300,000 clones, with around nine tenths appearing a single time and 2.6% taken by the ten largest. Sequenced: PBMCs. All receptors come from a man between 18 and 29 years old in good health and CMV-seronegative. Each CDR3 is given with its conserved first and last residue. Each record gives: clone size, J gene, V gene, CDR3 length, D gene, CDR3 protein, CDR3 DNA. A D gene is named only where the DNA matches it firmly. Expanded clones get a size class; other rows say once, few or many, or leave the size out.

once | TRBJ2-7 | TRBV29-1 | 12 | TRBD1 | CSVMTGVYEQYF | TGCAGCGTTATGACAGGGGTCTACGAGCAGTACTTC
- | TRBJ2-7 | TRBV19 | 13 | - | CASSPSLTYEQYF | TGTGCCAGTAGCCCGTCTTTAACCTACGAGCAGTACTTC
- | TRBJ2-3 | TRBV9 | 12 | - | CASSPVTDTQYF | TGTGCCAGCAGCCCTGTTACAGATACGCAGTATTTT
- | TRBJ2-1 | TRBV5-1 | 13 | - | CASSLTLASEQFF | TGCGCCAGCAGCTTAACTCTAGCGTCCGAGCAGTTCTTC
- | TRBJ1-2 | TRBV29-1 | 11 | - | CSVEREHGYTF | TGCAGCGTCGAAAGGGAGCACGGCTACACCTTC
- | TRBJ1-1 | TRBV6-5 | 13 | - | CASRPPGFTEAFF | TGTGCCAGCAGACCTCCGGGGTTCACTGAAGCTTTCTTT
- | TRBJ1-6 | TRBV6-5 | 14 | TRBD1 | CASSPGQRRSPLHF | TGTGCCAGCAGCCCGGGACAGAGAAGATCACCCCTCCACTTT
- | TRBJ2-5 | TRBV7-2 | 14 | TRBD2 | CASSLGAGGETQYF | TGTGCCAGCAGCTTAGGTGCGGGGGGGGAGACCCAGTACTTC
- | TRBJ2-7 | TRBV4-1 | 13 | - | CASSPQGSYEQYF | TGCGCCAGCAGCCCGCAGGGCTCCTACGAGCAGTACTTC
- | TRBJ2-7 | TRBV4-3 | 13 | - | CASSQAPFYEQYF | TGCGCCAGCAGCCAAGCTCCCTTCTACGAGCAGTACTTC
- | TRBJ2-3 | TRBV29-1 | 13 | TRBD2 | CSVDSGGVDTQYF | TGCAGCGTTGACTCCGGGGGGGTGGATACGCAGTATTTT
- | TRBJ1-5 | TRBV28 | 14 | TRBD1 | CASSLLQGNQPQHF | TGTGCCAGCAGTTTATTACAGGGGAATCAGCCCCAGCATTTT
- | TRBJ2-2 | TRBV25-1 | 16 | TRBD2 | CASSWLAGRSTGELFF | TGTGCCAGCAGCTGGCTAGCGGGGCGCAGCACCGGGGAGCTGTTTTTT
- | TRBJ2-7 | TRBV7-2 | 14 | - | CASSPYGSNYEQYF | TGTGCCAGCAGCCCCTACGGGAGTAATTACGAGCAGTACTTC
- | TRBJ2-1 | TRBV28 | 15 | - | CASSTPSGGTNEQFF | TGTGCCAGCAGTACCCCCTCCGGGGGTACCAATGAGCAGTTCTTC
- | TRBJ2-3 | TRBV29-1 | 15 | - | CSVGTYSGSTDTQYF | TGCAGCGTCGGTACTTATAGCGGAAGCACAGATACGCAGTATTTT
- | TRBJ1-4 | TRBV4-1 | 17 | - | CASSRLDTTATNEKLFF | TGCGCCAGCAGCCGACTGGACACCACCGCAACTAATGAAAAACTGTTTTTT
- | TRBJ1-2 | TRBV15 | 17 | TRBD1 | CATRAPEGAGSNYGYTF | TGTGCCACCAGGGCCCCCGAGGGGGCAGGGTCTAACTATGGCTACACCTTC
- | TRBJ2-1 | TRBV2 | 14 | - | CASIRGLEGREQFF | TGTGCCAGCATCAGAGGGCTAGAAGGGCGTGAGCAGTTCTTC
- | TRBJ2-7 | TRBV6-5 | 16 | - | CASSYGGSAPSYEQYF | TGTGCCAGCAGTTACGGAGGTTCGGCGCCCTCCTACGAGCAGTACTTC
- | TRBJ2-3 | TRBV4-1 | 16 | - | CASSQTRSTSTDTQYF | TGCGCCAGCAGCCAAACCCGGAGCACTAGCACAGATACGCAGTATTTT
- | TRBJ2-1 | TRBV13 | 12 | - | CASSTTDNEQFF | TGTGCCAGCAGCACCACTGACAATGAGCAGTTCTTC
many | TRBJ2-7 | TRBV2 | 12 | - | CASKTGIHEQYF | TGTGCCAGCAAAACAGGGATCCACGAGCAGTACTTC
once | TRBJ1-5 | TRBV4-1 | 16 | TRBD1 | CASSQLPQTGGQPQHF | TGCGCCAGCAGCCAACTGCCCCAGACAGGGGGTCAGCCCCAGCATTTT
- | TRBJ2-1 | TRBV27 | 13 | TRBD1 | CASSLGQGIEQFF | TGTGCCAGCAGTTTGGGACAGGGGATCGAGCAGTTCTTC
- | TRBJ2-2 | TRBV2 | 17 | - | CASSEAGTSLNTGELFF | TGTGCCAGCAGTGAAGCCGGGACAAGCCTAAACACCGGGGAGCTGTTTTTT
- | TRBJ1-1 | TRBV30 | 13 | - | CAWKWGDGTEAFF | TGTGCCTGGAAGTGGGGCGATGGCACTGAAGCTTTCTTT
- | TRBJ2-2 | TRBV6-4 | 18 | TRBD2 | CASSELGLAGVNTGELFF | TGTGCCAGCAGTGAATTGGGACTAGCGGGAGTCAACACCGGGGAGCTGTTTTTT
- | TRBJ1-5 | TRBV10-3 | 14 | - | CAISQARENQPQHF | TGTGCCATCAGTCAGGCTCGTGAAAATCAGCCCCAGCATTTT
- | TRBJ1-3 | TRBV7-2 | 19 | - | CASSQLGPGPLGSGNTIYF | TGTGCCAGCAGCCAACTCGGGCCAGGGCCCCTCGGGTCTGGAAACACCATATATTTT
- | TRBJ2-7 | TRBV19 | 14 | - | CASSIDKSSYEQYF | TGTGCCAGTAGTATCGACAAAAGCTCCTACGAGCAGTACTTC
- | TRBJ1-5 | TRBV2 | 14 | - | CASSIERGNQPQHF | TGTGCCAGCAGTATCGAGAGGGGCAATCAGCCCCAGCATTTT
- | TRBJ1-4 | TRBV10-3 | 14 | - | CAISEAQANEKLFF | TGTGCCATCAGTGAGGCCCAGGCTAATGAAAAACTGTTTTTT
few | TRBJ2-2 | TRBV21-1 | 17 | - | CASSLRGLADNTGELFF | TGTGCCAGCAGCCTCCGAGGGCTAGCGGACAACACCGGGGAGCTGTTTTTT
few | TRBJ1-5 | TRBV4-3 | 13 | - | CASSQESGQPQHF | TGCGCCAGCAGCCAAGAGTCCGGTCAGCCCCAGCATTTT
- | TRBJ1-4 | TRBV5-1 | 15 | TRBD1 | CASSLEGTGMKKLFF | TGCGCCAGCAGCTTGGAGGGGACAGGGATGAAAAAACTGTTTTTT
- | TRBJ1-1 | TRBV9 | 17 | TRBD1 | CASSVARDGQGRTEAFF | TGTGCCAGCAGCGTAGCTCGGGACGGACAGGGGCGCACTGAAGCTTTCTTT
- | TRBJ1-2 | TRBV11-2 | 12 | TRBD1 | CASSSDRSGYTF | TGTGCCAGCAGCTCGGACAGGAGCGGCTACACCTTC
- | TRBJ2-4 | TRBV19 | 13 | TRBD1 | CASKPGTGGIQYF | TGTGCCAGTAAACCCGGGACAGGGGGCATTCAGTACTTC
- | TRBJ1-5 | TRBV7-3 | 18 | - | CASSSGVLGGTEDQPQHF | TGTGCCAGCAGCTCCGGAGTCTTGGGGGGGACTGAGGATCAGCCCCAGCATTTT
- | TRBJ1-6 | TRBV27 | 13 | TRBD1 | CASRTGYNSPLHF | TGTGCCAGCAGGACAGGGTATAATTCACCCCTCCACTTT
- | TRBJ2-3 | TRBV28 | 16 | TRBD1 | CASSQITGESPDTQYF | TGTGCCAGCAGTCAAATCACAGGGGAAAGCCCAGATACGCAGTATTTT
- | TRBJ1-2 | TRBV7-9 | 14 | TRBD1 | CASSFSTGNYGYTF | TGTGCCAGCAGCTTTTCGACAGGGAACTATGGCTACACCTTC
once | TRBJ2-7 | TRBV18 | 14 | TRBD1 | CASSLDRGSYEQYF | TGTGCCAGCTCACTAGACAGGGGCTCCTACGAGCAGTACTTC
- | TRBJ1-2 | TRBV7-7 | 13 | - | CASSYLSGDGYTF | TGTGCTAGCAGCTACCTGAGTGGAGATGGCTACACCTTC
few | TRBJ2-2 | TRBV6-4 | 15 | - | CASIGVTANTGELFF | TGTGCCAGCATCGGGGTAACAGCGAACACCGGGGAGCTGTTTTTT
- | TRBJ1-2 | TRBV4-1 | 13 | - | CASSRTGSYGYTF | TGCGCCAGCAGCCGTACCGGGAGCTATGGCTACACCTTC
- | TRBJ2-7 | TRBV11-3 | 12 | - | CASSRSRDEQYF | TGTGCCAGCAGCCGGAGCCGGGACGAGCAGTACTTC
- | TRBJ1-1 | TRBV4-3 | 16 | TRBD1 | CASSHEKGGPNTEAFF | TGCGCCAGCAGCCACGAAAAAGGGGGCCCGAACACTGAAGCTTTCTTT
- | TRBJ2-3 | TRBV15 | 15 | - | CATSRDGINTDTQYF | TGTGCCACCAGCAGAGATGGCATTAACACAGATACGCAGTATTTT
few | TRBJ2-4 | TRBV13 | 13 | - | CASSLSQEYIQYF | TGTGCCAGCAGCTTGTCCCAGGAATACATTCAGTACTTC
- | TRBJ2-7 | TRBV6-5 | 11 | - | CASSLEDEQYF | TGTGCCAGCAGTTTGGAGGACGAGCAGTACTTC
- | TRBJ2-7 | TRBV5-1 | 12 | - | CASSLGAYEQYF | TGCGCCAGCAGCCTCGGGGCCTACGAGCAGTACTTC
- | TRBJ1-1 | TRBV7-2 | 14 | TRBD1 | CASSSRDRDTEAFF | TGTGCCAGCAGCTCCCGGGACAGGGACACTGAAGCTTTCTTT
- | TRBJ1-1 | TRBV18 | 13 | - | CASSQGETTEAFF | TGTGCCAGCTCACAGGGGGAGACCACTGAAGCTTTCTTT